The following is a T cell receptor (beta chain) sequence with its context. Produced via immunoSEQ multiplex PCR; TCRdb's table is partial and in-frame only. The table records 600,000 or so clones, around 87% of them present only once. The data stem from a study of shared T cell receptors in the human thymus. V was clipped by 1 base and J by 4 bases; unmatched bases: 15. Per germline, CDR1 SGHVS and CDR2 FNYEAQ. The CDR3 is 19 amino acids. The data also belong to a second study, concerning human thymus T cells. From that paper: Thymus tissue for the work was resected from patients undergoing corrective heart surgery. Related reports documented highly overlapping thymic repertoires among unrelated individuals.

The chain uses TRBV7-6 and TRBJ2-7; 11 bases match TRBD2. The sequence came from a boy in the first two years of life with a congenital heart defect. The material sequenced was thymocytes. In DNA form, the CDR3 reads TGTGCCAGCAGCTTAGGTAGATTTAGAAGGCCTAGCGGGGGGTACGAGCAGTACTTC. Protein product: CASSLGRFRRPSGGYEQYF.